This TCR beta chain is from a study of T cell responses to AZD1222 COVID-19 vaccine. Study as a whole: Analysis merged second doses at about 4 or about 12 weeks. Findings and caveats of the study: Donors were chiefly white British, with a greater number of females, and clonal diversity was perhaps underestimated. The CD4 TCRs associated with vaccination extended across spike and predominated at 160-218 and 743-854.

With regard to this clone: No antigen is known for it.

The assay was immunoSEQ multiplex PCR, and TCRdb's table has in-frame clones only and misses some. The data show about 96,000 clones, about 88% seen once. Specimen: peripheral blood, collected on day 0 of AZD1222 vaccination. The receptor was isolated from an adult in good health.

The CDR3, as DNA: TGTGCCAGCAGCTCAATTCCTACAAATGCTCCCTCCTACGAGCAGTACTTC. Translation gives CASSSIPTNAPSYEQYF. V gene TRBV7-9 combines with J gene TRBJ2-7; D not certain. V was shortened by 4 bases and J by 0 bases, with 19 bases between the two germline ends. The germline V gene encodes CDR1 SEHNR and CDR2 FQNEAQ (reference sequence). The CDR3 runs to 17 residues.